The 4 T cell receptor beta chains listed next were all sequenced from one sample in a study of lymphopenia after photon versus proton radiotherapy. Method: immunoSEQ multiplex PCR; TCRdb's copy keeps in-frame clones and lacks some. The table includes more than 20,000 clones, about four fifths detected once. The source material was peripheral blood, sampled from a patient treated with photon-based radiotherapy. All receptors derive from a woman aged 45-65 years with pancreatic cancer.

This chain uses TRBV28 with TRBJ2-2; the D gene could be TRBD1 or TRBD2 (5 bases each). The ends were cut back, 3 bases at V and 6 bases at J, with 14 bases in the middle. This CDR3 is built from 15 residues. Per the germline V gene, CDR1 is MDHEN and CDR2 is SYDVKM. The CDR3 coding sequence is TGTGCCAGCAGTTTCTCGGGGCGACGGGCCGGGGAGCTGTTTTTT. It codes for CASSFSGRRAGELFF.

The chain combines TRBV14 with TRBJ2-7; weak D call: TRBD2 (7 bases). Trimming removed 8 bases at V and 5 bases at J, with 10 bases between. There are 11 residues in the CDR3. Germline CDR1 reads SGHDN; CDR2 reads FVKESK. The CDR3 sequence: CASGGANEQYF. In nucleotides, the CDR3 is TGTGCCAGCGGGGGGGCAAACGAGCAGTACTTC.

The V gene is TRBV11-2, the J gene TRBJ2-6; maybe TRBD2 (7 bases). V was shortened by 1 base and J by 4 bases, with 11 bases between the two germline ends. This CDR3 comprises 16 residues. Germline CDR1 and CDR2: SGHAT and FQNNGV. In DNA, the CDR3 is TGTGCCAGCAGCTTAGCGGCGGGGGCAGGGGCCAACGTCCTGACTTTC. It specifies CASSLAAGAGANVLTF.

The chain recombines TRBV19 with TRBJ1-2, with a weak D call TRBD1 (5 bases). The CDR3 length is 15 residues. V gave up 5 bases and J gave up 8 bases, with 21 bases separating them. CDR1 LNHDA and CDR2 SQIVND come from the germline V gene (reference sequence). The DNA of the CDR3 is TGTGCCAGTAGTCGTTGGGGCGCAGGCCGAGGAGGCTACACCTTC. Its translation is CASSRWGAGRGGYTF.